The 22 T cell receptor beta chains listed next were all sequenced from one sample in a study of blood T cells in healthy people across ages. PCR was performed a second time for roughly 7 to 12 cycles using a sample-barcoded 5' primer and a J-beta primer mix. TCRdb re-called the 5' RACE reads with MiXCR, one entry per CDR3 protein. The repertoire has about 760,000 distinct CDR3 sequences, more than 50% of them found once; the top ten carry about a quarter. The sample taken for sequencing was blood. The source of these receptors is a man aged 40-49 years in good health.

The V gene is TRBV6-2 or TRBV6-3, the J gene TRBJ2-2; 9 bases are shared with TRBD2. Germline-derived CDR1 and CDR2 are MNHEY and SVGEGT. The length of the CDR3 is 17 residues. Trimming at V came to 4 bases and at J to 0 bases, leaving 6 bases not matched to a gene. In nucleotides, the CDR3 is TGTGCCAGCAGTTCTCTAGCGGGACAATCGAACACCGGGGAGCTGTTTTTT. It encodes CASSSLAGQSNTGELFF.

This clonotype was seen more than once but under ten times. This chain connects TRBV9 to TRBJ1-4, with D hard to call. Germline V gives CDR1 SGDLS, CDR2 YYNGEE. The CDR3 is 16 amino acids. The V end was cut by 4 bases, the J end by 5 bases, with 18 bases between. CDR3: CASSTSGGSANEKLFF. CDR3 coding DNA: TGTGCCAGCAGCACCTCAGGTGGCAGCGCCAATGAAAAACTGTTTTTT.

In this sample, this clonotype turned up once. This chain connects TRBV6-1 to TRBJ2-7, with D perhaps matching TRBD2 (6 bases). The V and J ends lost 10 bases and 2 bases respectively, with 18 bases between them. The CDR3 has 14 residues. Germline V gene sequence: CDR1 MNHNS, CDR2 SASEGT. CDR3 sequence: CAITGAGGTYEQYF. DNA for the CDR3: TGTGCCATCACCGGAGCGGGTGGGACCTACGAGCAGTACTTC.

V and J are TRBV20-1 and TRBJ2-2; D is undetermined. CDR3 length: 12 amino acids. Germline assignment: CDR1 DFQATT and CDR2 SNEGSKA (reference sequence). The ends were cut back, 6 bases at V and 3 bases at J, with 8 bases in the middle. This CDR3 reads CSANKYTGELFF. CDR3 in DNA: TGCAGTGCAAACAAATACACCGGGGAGCTGTTTTTT.

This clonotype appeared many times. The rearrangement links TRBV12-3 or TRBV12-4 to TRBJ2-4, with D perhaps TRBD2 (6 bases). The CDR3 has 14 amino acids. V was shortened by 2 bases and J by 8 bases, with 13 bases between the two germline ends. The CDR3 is CASSLPGDSDIQYF. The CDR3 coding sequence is TGTGCCAGCAGTTTACCGGGAGATTCGGACATTCAGTACTTC.

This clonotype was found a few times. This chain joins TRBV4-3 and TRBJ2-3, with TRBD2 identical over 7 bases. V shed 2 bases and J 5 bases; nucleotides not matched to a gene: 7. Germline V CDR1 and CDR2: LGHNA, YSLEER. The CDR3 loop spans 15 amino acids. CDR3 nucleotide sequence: TGCGCCAGCAGCCAAACAGCGGGGTGGGGAGATACGCAGTATTTT. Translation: CASSQTAGWGDTQYF.

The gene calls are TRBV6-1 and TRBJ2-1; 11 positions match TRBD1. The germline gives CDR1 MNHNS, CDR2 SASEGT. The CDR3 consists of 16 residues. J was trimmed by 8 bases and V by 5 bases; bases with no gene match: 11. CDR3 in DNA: TGTGCCAGCAGTCCCTACCGGGGACAGGGGGTCTATGAGCAGTTCTTC. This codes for CASSPYRGQGVYEQFF.

CDR3 coding DNA: TGTGCCAGCAGCTCACACGCCGGGGAGCTGTTTTTT. Protein sequence: CASSSHAGELFF. The chain joins TRBV9 to TRBJ2-2, with D hard to call. The germline V and J ends were trimmed by 4 bases and 6 bases, with 7 bases remaining between them. The CDR3 contains 12 residues. Germline V gene data show CDR1 as SGDLS and CDR2 as YYNGEE.

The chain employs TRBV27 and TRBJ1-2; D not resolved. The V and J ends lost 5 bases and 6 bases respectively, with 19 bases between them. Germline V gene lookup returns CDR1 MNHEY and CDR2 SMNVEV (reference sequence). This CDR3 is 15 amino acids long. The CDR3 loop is CASSEPNQGFNGYTF. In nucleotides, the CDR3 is TGTGCCAGCAGTGAACCCAATCAAGGGTTCAATGGCTACACCTTC.

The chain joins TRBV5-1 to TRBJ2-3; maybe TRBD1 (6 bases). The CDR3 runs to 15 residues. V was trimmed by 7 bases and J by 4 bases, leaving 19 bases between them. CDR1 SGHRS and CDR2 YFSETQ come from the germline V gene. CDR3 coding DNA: TGCGCCAGCGGGCTTATGGGGGCGAGGGCAGATACGCAGTATTTT. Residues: CASGLMGARADTQYF.

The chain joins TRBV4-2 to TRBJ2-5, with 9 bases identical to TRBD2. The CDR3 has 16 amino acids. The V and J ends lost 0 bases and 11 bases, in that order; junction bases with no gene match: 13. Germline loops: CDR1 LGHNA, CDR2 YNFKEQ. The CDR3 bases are TGTGCCAGCAGCCAAGATAGGGCGGGGGGGACCAATGAGCAGTACTTC. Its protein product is CASSQDRAGGTNEQYF.

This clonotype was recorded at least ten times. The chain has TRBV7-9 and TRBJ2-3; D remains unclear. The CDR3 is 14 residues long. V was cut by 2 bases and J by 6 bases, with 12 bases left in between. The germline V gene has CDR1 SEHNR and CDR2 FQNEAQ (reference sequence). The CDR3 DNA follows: TGTGCCAGCAGCTTACTCAACCAACACGATACGCAGTATTTT. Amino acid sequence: CASSLLNQHDTQYF.

CDR3 sequence reads: CASSYTETSGSSNEQFF. DNA of the CDR3: TGTGCCAGCAGCTATACCGAAACTAGCGGGAGTTCAAATGAGCAGTTCTTC. This chain joins TRBV7-3 and TRBJ2-1, with 11 bases aligning to TRBD2. V shed 4 bases, J shed 7 bases, and the junction held 12 bases outside the gene matches. CDR1 SGHTA and CDR2 FQGTGA come from the germline V gene. This CDR3 region has 17 residues.

CDR3 in DNA: TGTGCCATCAGTGAGAGGGGGGCCGGAGAGACCCAGTACTTC. It yields the protein CAISERGAGETQYF. The gene calls are TRBV10-3 and TRBJ2-5; either TRBD1 or TRBD2 may fit D (6 bases each). Trimming stripped 2 bases from V and 4 bases from J, with 11 bases between. CDR1 and CDR2 from the germline V gene are ENHRY and SYGVKD. The CDR3 loop spans 14 amino acids.

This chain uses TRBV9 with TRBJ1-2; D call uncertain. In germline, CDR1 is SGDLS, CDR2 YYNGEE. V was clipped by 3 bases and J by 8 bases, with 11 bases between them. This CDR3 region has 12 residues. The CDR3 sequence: CASSARPRGYTF. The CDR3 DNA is TGTGCCAGCAGCGCCCGACCCCGGGGCTACACCTTC.

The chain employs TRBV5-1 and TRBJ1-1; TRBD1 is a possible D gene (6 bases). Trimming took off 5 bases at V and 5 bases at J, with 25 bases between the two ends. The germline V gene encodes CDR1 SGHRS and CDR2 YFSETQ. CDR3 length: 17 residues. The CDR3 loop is CASRGSGTLWRRTEAFF. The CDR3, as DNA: TGCGCCAGCAGGGGATCCGGGACACTCTGGCGACGAACTGAAGCTTTCTTT.

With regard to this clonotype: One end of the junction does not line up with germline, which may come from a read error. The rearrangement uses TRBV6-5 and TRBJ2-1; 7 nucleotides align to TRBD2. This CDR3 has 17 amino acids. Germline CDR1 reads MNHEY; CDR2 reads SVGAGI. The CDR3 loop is CASSYSAGEREKNEQFF. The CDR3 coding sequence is TGTGCCAGCAGCTACTCCGCGGGGGAGCGCGAAAAAAATGAGCAGTTCTTC.

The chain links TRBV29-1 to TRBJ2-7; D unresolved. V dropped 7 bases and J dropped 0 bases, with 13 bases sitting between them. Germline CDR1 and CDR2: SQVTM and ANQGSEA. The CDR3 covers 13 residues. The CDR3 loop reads CSATIPSSYEQYF. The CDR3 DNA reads TGCAGCGCCACTATTCCGAGCTCCTACGAGCAGTACTTC.

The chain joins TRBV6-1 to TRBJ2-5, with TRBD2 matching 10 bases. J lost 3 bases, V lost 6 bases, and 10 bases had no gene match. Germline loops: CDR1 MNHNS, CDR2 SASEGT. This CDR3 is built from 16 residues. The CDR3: CASSDGLAEGKETQYF. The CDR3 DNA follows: TGTGCCAGCAGCGATGGACTAGCGGAGGGAAAAGAGACCCAGTACTTC.

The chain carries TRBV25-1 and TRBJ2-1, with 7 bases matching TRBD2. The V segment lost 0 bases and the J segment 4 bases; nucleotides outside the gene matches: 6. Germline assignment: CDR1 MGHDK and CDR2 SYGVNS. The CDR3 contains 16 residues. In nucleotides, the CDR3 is TGTGCCAGCAGTGAATATACAGCGGGATTATACAATGAGCAGTTCTTC. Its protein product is CASSEYTAGLYNEQFF. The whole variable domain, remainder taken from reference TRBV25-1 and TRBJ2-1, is EADIYQTPRYLVIGTGKKITLECSQTMGHDKMYWYQQDPGMELHLIHYSYGVNSTEKGDLSSESTVSRIRTEHFPLTLESARPSHTSQYLCASSEYTAGLYNEQFFGPGTRLTVL.

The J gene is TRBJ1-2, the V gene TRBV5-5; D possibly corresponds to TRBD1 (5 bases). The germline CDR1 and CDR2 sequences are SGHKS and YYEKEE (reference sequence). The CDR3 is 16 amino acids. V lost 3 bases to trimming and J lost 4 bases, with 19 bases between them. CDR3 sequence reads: CASSWGASSLGYGYTF. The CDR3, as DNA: TGTGCCAGCAGCTGGGGCGCGAGTTCCCTCGGCTATGGCTACACCTTC.

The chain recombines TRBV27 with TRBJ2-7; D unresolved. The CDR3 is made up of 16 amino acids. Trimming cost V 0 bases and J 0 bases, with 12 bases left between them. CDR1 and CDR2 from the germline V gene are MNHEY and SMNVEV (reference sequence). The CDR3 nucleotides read TGTGCCAGCAGTTTATCGAGGAAGCACAACTCCTACGAGCAGTACTTC. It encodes CASSLSRKHNSYEQYF.